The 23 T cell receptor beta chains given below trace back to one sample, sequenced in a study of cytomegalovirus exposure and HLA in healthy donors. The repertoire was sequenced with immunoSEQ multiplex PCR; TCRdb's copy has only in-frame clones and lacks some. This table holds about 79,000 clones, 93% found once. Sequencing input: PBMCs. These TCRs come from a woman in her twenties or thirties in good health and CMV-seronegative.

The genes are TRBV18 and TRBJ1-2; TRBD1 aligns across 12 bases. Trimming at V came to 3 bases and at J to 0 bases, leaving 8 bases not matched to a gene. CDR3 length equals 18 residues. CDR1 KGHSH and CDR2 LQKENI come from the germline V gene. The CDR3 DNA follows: TGTGCCAGCTCACCGGTGGGACAGGGGGCCTCTACTAACTATGGCTACACCTTC. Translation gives CASSPVGQGASTNYGYTF.

CDR3 protein: CASSSHYTGGVEQYF. The CDR3 region has the DNA TGTGCCAGCAGCTCCCACTACACGGGTGGCGTCGAGCAGTACTTC. The V gene is TRBV7-8, the J gene TRBJ2-7; no clear D gene. The CDR3 has 15 amino acids. V was shortened by 4 bases and J by 6 bases, with 19 bases between the two germline ends. Germline V lookup: CDR1 SGHVS, CDR2 FQNEAQ.

In DNA form, the CDR3 reads TGTGCCAGCAGCAGTGGACTAGCGGGCGGAGAGACCCAGTACTTC. It encodes CASSSGLAGGETQYF. This chain uses TRBV5-4 with TRBJ2-5, with 11 bases fitting TRBD2. The germline gives CDR1 SGHNT, CDR2 YYREEE (reference sequence). CDR3 size: 15 residues. The ends lost 4 bases at V and 4 bases at J; junction bases unmatched: 6.

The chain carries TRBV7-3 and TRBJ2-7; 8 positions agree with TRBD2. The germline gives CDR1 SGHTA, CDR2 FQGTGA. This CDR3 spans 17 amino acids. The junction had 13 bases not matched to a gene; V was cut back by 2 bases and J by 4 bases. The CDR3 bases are TGTGCCAGCAGCTTAGCGGCGCTCACTAGCGGATTATACGAGCAGTACTTC. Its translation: CASSLAALTSGLYEQYF. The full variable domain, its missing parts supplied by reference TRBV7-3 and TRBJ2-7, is GAGVSQTPSNKVTEKGKYVELRCDPISGHTALYWYRQSLGQGPEFLIYFQGTGAADDSGLPNDRFFAVRPEGSVSTLKIQRTERGDSAVYLCASSLAALTSGLYEQYFGPGTRLTVT.

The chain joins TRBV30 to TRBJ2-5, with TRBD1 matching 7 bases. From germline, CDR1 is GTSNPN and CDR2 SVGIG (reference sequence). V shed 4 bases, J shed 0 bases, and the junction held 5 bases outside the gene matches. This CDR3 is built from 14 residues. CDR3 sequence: CAWKRGQHQETQYF. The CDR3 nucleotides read TGTGCCTGGAAGAGGGGACAGCACCAAGAGACCCAGTACTTC.

The CDR3 spells CASSQDLTSDTQYF. The DNA for the CDR3 is TGCGCCAGCAGCCAAGATTTGACTTCAGATACGCAGTATTTT. The chain couples TRBV4-1 to TRBJ2-3; no definite D call. Germline assignment: CDR1 MGHRA and CDR2 YSYEKL. This CDR3 is 14 amino acids long. V lost 0 bases, J lost 4 bases, and 8 bases lay in between.

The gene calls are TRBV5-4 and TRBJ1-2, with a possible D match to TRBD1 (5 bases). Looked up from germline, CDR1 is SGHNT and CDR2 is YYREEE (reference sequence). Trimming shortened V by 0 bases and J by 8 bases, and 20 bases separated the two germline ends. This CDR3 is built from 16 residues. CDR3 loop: CASSLATMGDLRGYTF. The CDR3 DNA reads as TGTGCCAGCAGCTTGGCCACGATGGGGGACTTAAGGGGCTACACCTTC.

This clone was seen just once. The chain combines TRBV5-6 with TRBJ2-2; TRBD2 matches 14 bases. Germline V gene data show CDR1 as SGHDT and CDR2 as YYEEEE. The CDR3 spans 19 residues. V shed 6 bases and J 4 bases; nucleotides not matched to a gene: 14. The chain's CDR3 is CASTSTPRTSGRSTGELFF. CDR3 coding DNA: TGTGCCAGCACCTCCACCCCAAGGACTAGCGGGAGGAGCACCGGGGAGCTGTTTTTT.

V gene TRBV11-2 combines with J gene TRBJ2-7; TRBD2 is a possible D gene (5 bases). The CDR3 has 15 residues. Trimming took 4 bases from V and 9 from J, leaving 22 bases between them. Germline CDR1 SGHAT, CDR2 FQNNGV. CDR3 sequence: CASSYTRVDPSGQYF. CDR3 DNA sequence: TGTGCCAGCAGCTATACGAGGGTGGACCCCTCCGGGCAGTACTTC.

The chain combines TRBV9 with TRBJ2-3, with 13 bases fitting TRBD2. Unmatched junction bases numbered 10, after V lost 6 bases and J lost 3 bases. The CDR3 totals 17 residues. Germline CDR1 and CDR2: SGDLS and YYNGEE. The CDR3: CASTRLAGGGRTDTQYF. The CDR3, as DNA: TGTGCCAGCACGAGACTAGCGGGGGGAGGTAGGACAGATACGCAGTATTTT.

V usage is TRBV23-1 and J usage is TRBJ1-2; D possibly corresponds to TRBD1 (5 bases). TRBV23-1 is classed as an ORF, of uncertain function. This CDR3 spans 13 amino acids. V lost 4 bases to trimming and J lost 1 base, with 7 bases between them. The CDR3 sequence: CASSRGDNYGYTF. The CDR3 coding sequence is TGCGCCAGCAGTCGGGGCGATAACTATGGCTACACCTTC.

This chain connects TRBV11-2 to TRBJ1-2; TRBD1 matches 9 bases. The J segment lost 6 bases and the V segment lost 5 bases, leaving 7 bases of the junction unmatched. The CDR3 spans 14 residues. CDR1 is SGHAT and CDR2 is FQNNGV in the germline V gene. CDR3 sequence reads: CASSPDRGTHGYTF. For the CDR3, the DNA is TGTGCCAGCAGCCCCGACAGGGGGACCCATGGCTACACCTTC.

This chain's CDR3 is CASSKGGGRTEKLFF. The DNA of the CDR3 is TGTGCCAGTAGCAAGGGCGGGGGGAGGACTGAAAAACTGTTTTTT. This chain connects TRBV19 to TRBJ1-4, with TRBD1 as a possible D gene (5 bases). The CDR3 has 15 residues. The germline V gene has CDR1 LNHDA and CDR2 SQIVND (reference sequence). V was shortened by 6 bases and J by 7 bases, with 18 bases between the two germline ends.

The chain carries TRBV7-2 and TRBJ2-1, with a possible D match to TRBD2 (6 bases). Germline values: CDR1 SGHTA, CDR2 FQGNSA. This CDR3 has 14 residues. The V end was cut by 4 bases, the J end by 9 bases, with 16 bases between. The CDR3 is CASSYRTKQGEQFF. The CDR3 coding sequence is TGTGCCAGCAGCTATCGGACTAAGCAGGGTGAGCAGTTCTTC.

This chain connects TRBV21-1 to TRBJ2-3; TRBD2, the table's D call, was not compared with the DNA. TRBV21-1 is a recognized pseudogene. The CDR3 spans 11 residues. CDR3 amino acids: CASRRDNTQYF. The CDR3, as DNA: TGTGCCAGCAGGCGGGATAATACGCAGTATTTT.

CDR3 sequence: CASSPGLDSPLHF. CDR3 bases: TGTGCCAGCTCACCTGGACTAGATTCACCCCTCCACTTT. The J gene is TRBJ1-6, the V gene TRBV18; D gene unclear. Germline values: CDR1 KGHSH, CDR2 LQKENI. V lost 3 bases and J 8 bases, leaving 8 bases between the germline ends. This CDR3 has 13 residues.

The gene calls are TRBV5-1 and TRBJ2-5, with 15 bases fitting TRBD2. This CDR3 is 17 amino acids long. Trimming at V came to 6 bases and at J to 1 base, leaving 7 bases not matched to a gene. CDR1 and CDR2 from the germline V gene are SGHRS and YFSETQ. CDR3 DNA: TGCGCCAGCAACGACGGGACTAGCGGGGGGCCCCAAGAGACCCAGTACTTC. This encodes CASNDGTSGGPQETQYF.

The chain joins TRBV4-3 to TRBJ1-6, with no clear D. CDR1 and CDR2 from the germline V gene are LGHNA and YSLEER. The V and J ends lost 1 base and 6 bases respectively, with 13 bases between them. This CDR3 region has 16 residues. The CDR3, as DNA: TGCGCCAGCAGCCAAGTGGGTCCGGGAGTTAATTCACCCCTCCACTTT. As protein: CASSQVGPGVNSPLHF.

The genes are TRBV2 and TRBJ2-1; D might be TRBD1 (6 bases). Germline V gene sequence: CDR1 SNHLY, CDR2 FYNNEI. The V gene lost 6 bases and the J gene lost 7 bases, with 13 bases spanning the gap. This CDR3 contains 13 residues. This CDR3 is CASRPRGGNEQFF. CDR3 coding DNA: TGTGCCAGCAGACCTCGAGGGGGTAATGAGCAGTTCTTC.

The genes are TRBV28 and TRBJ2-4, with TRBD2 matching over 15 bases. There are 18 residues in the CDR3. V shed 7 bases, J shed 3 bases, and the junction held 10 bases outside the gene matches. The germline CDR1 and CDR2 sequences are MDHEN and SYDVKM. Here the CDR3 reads CASTGGLAGGLGKNIQYF. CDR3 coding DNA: TGTGCCAGCACCGGAGGACTAGCGGGGGGGCTGGGCAAAAACATTCAGTACTTC.

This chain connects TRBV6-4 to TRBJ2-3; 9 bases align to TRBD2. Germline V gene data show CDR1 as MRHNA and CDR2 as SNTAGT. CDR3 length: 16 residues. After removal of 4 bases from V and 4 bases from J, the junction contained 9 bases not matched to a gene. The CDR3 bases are TGTGCCAGCAGTGCCTCCAGGCGGGGGGGCCCAGATACGCAGTATTTT. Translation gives CASSASRRGGPDTQYF.

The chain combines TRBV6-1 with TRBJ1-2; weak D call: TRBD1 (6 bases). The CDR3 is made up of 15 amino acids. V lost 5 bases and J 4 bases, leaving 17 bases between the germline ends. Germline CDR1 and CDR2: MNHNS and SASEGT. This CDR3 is CASSTGTSGSYGYTF. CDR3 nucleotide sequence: TGTGCCAGCAGTACAGGGACGTCAGGGTCCTATGGCTACACCTTC.

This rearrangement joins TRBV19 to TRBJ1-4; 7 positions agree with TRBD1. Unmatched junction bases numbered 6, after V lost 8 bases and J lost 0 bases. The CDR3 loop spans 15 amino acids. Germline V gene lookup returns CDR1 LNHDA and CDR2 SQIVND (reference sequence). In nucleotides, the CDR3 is TGTGCCAGTTCGCGACAGGGTGCAACTAATGAAAAACTGTTTTTT. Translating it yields CASSRQGATNEKLFF.